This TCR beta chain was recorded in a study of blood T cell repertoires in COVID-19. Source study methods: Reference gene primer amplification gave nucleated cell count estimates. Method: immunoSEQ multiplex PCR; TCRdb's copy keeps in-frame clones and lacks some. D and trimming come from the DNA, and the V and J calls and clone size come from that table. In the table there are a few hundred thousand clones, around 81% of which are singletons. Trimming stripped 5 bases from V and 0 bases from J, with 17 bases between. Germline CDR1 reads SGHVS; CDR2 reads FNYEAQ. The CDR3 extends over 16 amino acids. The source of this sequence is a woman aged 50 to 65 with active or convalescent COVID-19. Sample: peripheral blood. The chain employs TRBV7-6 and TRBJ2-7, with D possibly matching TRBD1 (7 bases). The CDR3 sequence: CASSRGPGGSSYEQYF. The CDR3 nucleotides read TGTGCCAGCAGCCGAGGGCCAGGGGGGAGCTCCTACGAGCAGTACTTC. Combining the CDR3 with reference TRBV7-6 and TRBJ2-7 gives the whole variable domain GAGVSQSPRYKVTKRGQDVALRCDPISGHVSLYWYRQALGQGPEFLTYFNYEAQQDKSGLPNDRFSAERPEGSISTLTIQRTEQRDSAMYRCASSRGPGGSSYEQYFGPGTRLTVT.